This TCR beta chain derives from a study of blood T cell repertoires in COVID-19 (dated by TCRdb to the early 2020s). With respect to the entire study: Samples from collaborators originated in the United States, Italy and Spain and spanned both the acute and convalescent phases of COVID-19. The material from the prospective study consisted of cDNA or gDNA derived from T cells, B-cell-depleted T cells, or PBMCs. The dataset comprised deeply sampled blood TCRbeta repertoires from subjects exposed to, actively infected with, or recovered from COVID-19. A freely available public database, intended as a resource for researchers studying the immune response to SARS-CoV-2, is where the repertoires were released. The samples were drawn from two sources: the first 160 participants of the ongoing ImmuneRACE study, and 1,000 to 1,500 subjects contributed by 6 global collaborators. Nearly every sample came with metadata listing a de-identified subject ID, COVID-19 status, age in years and sex. Where available, HLA class I and class II types were taken from metadata supplied by the sample provider and were not determined by assay-based typing. Overall study outcomes, separate from this receptor: The amount of clinical and demographic metadata varied by source and participant and was provided uncurated.

Enrolling through a virtual design, the prospective study's participants ranged in age from roughly 18 to 89 years and lived across approximately 25 United States geographic areas. In the prospective study, participants were assigned to cohorts based on the clinical history participants reported in a screening survey and a study questionnaire. Recovered participants in ImmuneRACE Cohort 3 were defined by two consecutive negative NP/OP PCR tests, clearance by a healthcare professional, or resolution of symptoms. Mobile phlebotomists in the prospective study collected whole blood, serum and a nasopharyngeal or oropharyngeal swab from every participant. Additional blood draws and questionnaires over an approximately 2-month period could optionally be provided by prospective study participants. Before DNA extraction, blood samples from the prospective study were shipped at room temperature or frozen.

Concerning this clone: No cognate antigen has been identified for it. The record has no base qualities; no much larger clone is one base away.

TCRbeta CDR3 regions were amplified from genomic DNA using the immunoSEQ Assay, a bias-controlled multiplex PCR. The original pipeline was this. The number of nucleated cells in each sample was estimated by amplification of reference gene primers within the assay. To quantify the absolute abundance of each unique TCRbeta CDR3 rearrangement, sequence reads were collapsed and filtered. For each sample, productive Simpson clonality was calculated as the square root of Simpson's diversity index over productive rearrangements. TCRdb obtained this table from immuneACCESS and retained in-frame rearrangements with V and J assigned. These tables miss some clones; where compared with another copy, unresolved V genes account for less than half of the shortfall, and the remainder is unexplained. D and trimming come from the DNA, and the V and J calls and clone size come from that table. For this sample there are 250,000 to 300,000 clones; approximately 91% appear just once. In total, the top ten clones hold about 1% of the sample.

Inclusive of the bounding cysteine and phenylalanine, the CDR3 is 14 residues long. Just the 42-base CDR3 DNA is kept, in frame starting at base 1. V sheds 11 bases and J sheds 2 bases, leaving 18 bases between their ends. From the germline V gene, CDR1 is SGHTA and CDR2 is FQGNSA. The source of this sequence is a woman aged 25-40 years who had recovered from COVID-19. This chain is built from TRBV7-2 and TRBJ1-2; TRBD1 is possibly the D segment (6 matching bases). Source material: PBMCs or T cells enriched from blood (not recorded which). The CDR3 region has the sequence CAGDRIPWNYGYTF. In nucleotide form, the sequence is TGTGCCGGTGACAGGATCCCCTGGAACTATGGCTACACCTTC.